Sequencing of this TCR delta chain was carried out in a study of gamma-delta T cells after stem cell transplantation. TCRdb re-processed the RT-PCR reads via CATT. This sample has thousands of delta-chain clones; 20% to 25% occur once, and the top ten carry around 7.1%. Germline V lookup: CDR1 GEAIGNYY, CDR2 EKD. The CDR3 consists of 23 residues. Trimming cost V 5 bases and J 0 bases; bases outside gene matches: 18. By share of the sample, this clone is large. Other DNA sequences in the same sample also yield this CDR3. This chain uses TRDV2 with TRDJ3; 13 bases match TRDD3. This clonotype was obtained from a human donor. It is not recorded whose cells these are; they may come from a transplant donor. Sequenced sample: gamma-delta T cells. Written as DNA, the CDR3 is TGTGCCTGTGGTGGGACTGGGGGATACGCCGAATTACCGAGCTCCTGGGACACCCGACAGATGTTTTTC. This codes for CACGGTGGYAELPSSWDTRQMFF.